This T cell receptor beta chain is from a study of molecular identifiers for immune sequencing clone quantification. Study-level results: Identical barcode-sharing TCR molecules could lead to underestimated sizes for highly expanded clones.

Each CDR3 protein gets one entry after TCRdb re-called the PCR reads with MiXCR. The data show approximately 680,000 distinct CDR3 sequences, over 25% seen once. Per germline, CDR1 WSHSY and CDR2 SAAADI. This CDR3 spans 15 amino acids. V lost 3 bases, J lost 5 bases, and 11 bases lay in between. For this clonotype: No antigen is known for it.

The chain couples TRBV10-2 to TRBJ1-6; D possibly corresponds to TRBD1 (5 bases). Sequenced sample: naive CD8+ T cells from blood, with Jurkat cell RNA spiked in. The subset here: FACS-sorted CD8+CD4-CCR7+CD45RA+ naive T cells. This TCR derives from a human donor in good health. Some libraries in this study had Jurkat cell RNA spiked in. Here the CDR3 DNA reads TGCGCCAGCAGTGATACAGGACTTAATAATTCACCCCTCCACTTT. Translating gives CASSDTGLNNSPLHF.